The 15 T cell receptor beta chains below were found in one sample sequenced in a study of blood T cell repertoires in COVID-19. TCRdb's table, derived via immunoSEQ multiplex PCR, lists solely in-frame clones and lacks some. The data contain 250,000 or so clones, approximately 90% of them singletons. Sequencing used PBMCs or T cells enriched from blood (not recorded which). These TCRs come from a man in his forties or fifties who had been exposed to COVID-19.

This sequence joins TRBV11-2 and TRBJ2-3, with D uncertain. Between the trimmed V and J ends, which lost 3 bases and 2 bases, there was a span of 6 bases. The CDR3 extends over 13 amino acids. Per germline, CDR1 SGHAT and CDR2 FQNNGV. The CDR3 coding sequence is TGTGCCAGCAGCTTCGGGTCCACAGATACGCAGTATTTT. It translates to CASSFGSTDTQYF. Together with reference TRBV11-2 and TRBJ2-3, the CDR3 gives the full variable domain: EAGVAQSPRYKIIEKRQSVAFWCNPISGHATLYWYQQILGQGPKLLIQFQNNGVVDDSQLPKDRFSAERLKGVDSTLKIQPAKLEDSAVYLCASSFGSTDTQYFGPGTRLTVL.

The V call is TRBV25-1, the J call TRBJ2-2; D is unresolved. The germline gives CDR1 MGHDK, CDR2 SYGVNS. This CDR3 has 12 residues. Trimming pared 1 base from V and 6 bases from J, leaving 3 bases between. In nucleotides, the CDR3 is TGTGCCAGCAGTGAATGGCCCGGGGAGCTGTTTTTT. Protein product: CASSEWPGELFF.

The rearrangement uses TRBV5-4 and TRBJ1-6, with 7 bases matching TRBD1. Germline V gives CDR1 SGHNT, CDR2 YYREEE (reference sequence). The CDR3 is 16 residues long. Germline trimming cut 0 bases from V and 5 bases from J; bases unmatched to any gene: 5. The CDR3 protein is CASSLANRGNNSPLHF. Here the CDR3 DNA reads TGTGCCAGCAGCTTGGCCAACAGGGGAAATAATTCACCCCTCCACTTT. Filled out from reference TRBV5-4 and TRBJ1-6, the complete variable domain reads ETGVTQSPTHLIKTRGQQVTLRCSSQSGHNTVSWYQQALGQGPQFIFQYYREEENGRGNFPPRFSGLQFPNYSSELNVNALELDDSALYLCASSLANRGNNSPLHFGNGTRLTVT.

The CDR3 sequence: CASSQLFGRENTEAFF. The CDR3 nucleotides read TGCGCCAGCAGCCAACTATTTGGCCGGGAGAACACTGAAGCTTTCTTT. The chain is built from TRBV4-1 and TRBJ1-1; unclear D gene. From germline, CDR1 is MGHRA and CDR2 YSYEKL. Trimming stripped 2 bases from V and 1 base from J, with 14 bases between. This CDR3 has 16 residues.

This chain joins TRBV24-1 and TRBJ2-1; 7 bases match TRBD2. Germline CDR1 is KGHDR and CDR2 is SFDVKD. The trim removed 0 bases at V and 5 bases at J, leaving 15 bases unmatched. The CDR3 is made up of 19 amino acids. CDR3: CATSDLQGTAGEYDNEQFF. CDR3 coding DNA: TGTGCCACCAGTGATTTGCAAGGGACGGCGGGAGAGTACGACAATGAGCAGTTCTTC.

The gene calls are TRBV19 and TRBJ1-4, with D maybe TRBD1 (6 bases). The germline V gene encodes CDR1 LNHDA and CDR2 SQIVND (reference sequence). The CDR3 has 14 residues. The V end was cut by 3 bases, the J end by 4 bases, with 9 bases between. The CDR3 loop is CASSMDSNNEKLFF. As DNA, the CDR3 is TGTGCCAGTAGTATGGACAGCAATAATGAAAAACTGTTTTTT.

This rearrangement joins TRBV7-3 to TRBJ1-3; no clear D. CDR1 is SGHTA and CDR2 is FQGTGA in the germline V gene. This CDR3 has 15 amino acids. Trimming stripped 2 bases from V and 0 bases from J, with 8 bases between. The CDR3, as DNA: TGTGCCAGCAGCTTATCAGGCCGCTCTGGAAACACCATATATTTT. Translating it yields CASSLSGRSGNTIYF.

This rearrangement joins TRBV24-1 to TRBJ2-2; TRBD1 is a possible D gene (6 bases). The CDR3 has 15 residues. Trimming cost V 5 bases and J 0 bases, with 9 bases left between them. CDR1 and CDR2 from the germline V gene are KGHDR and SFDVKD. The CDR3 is CATSVGTTNTGELFF. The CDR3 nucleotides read TGTGCCACCAGTGTGGGGACAACGAACACCGGGGAGCTGTTTTTT.

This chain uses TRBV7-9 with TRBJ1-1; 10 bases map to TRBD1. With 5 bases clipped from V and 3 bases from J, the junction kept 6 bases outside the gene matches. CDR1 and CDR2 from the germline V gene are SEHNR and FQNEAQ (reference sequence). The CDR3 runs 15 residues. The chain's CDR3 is CASSPGQGWDTEAFF. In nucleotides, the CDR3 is TGTGCCAGCAGCCCGGGACAGGGGTGGGACACTGAAGCTTTCTTT.

For the CDR3, the DNA is TGTGCCAGCAGCCTCCTAGCCCAATTGACTCAGCCCCAGCATTTT. Translated, it gives CASSLLAQLTQPQHF. This chain connects TRBV27 to TRBJ1-5; D is unclear. The CDR3 has 15 amino acids. Germline assignment: CDR1 MNHEY and CDR2 SMNVEV (reference sequence). V dropped 6 bases and J dropped 6 bases, with 18 bases sitting between them.

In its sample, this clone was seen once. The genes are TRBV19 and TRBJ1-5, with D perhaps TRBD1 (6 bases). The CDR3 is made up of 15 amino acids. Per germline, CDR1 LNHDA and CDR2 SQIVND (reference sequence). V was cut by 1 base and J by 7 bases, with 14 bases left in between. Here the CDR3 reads CASSIGGGARQPQHF. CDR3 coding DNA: TGTGCCAGTAGTATAGGAGGGGGGGCCAGACAGCCCCAGCATTTT.

The CDR3 sequence is CASSPTGSSGNTIYF. DNA of the CDR3: TGTGCCAGCAGCCCCACAGGGAGCTCTGGAAACACCATATATTTT. The chain has TRBV9 and TRBJ1-3; weak D call: TRBD1 (6 bases). Trimming left V 4 bases short and J 0 bases short, with 11 bases between. The CDR3 loop spans 15 amino acids. Germline CDR1 is SGDLS and CDR2 is YYNGEE.

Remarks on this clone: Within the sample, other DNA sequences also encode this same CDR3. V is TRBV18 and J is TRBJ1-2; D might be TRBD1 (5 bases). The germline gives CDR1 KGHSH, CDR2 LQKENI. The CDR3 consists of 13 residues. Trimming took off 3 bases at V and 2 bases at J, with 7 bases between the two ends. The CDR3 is CASSPDRNYGYTF. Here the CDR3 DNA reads TGTGCCAGCTCACCCGACAGAAACTATGGCTACACCTTC.

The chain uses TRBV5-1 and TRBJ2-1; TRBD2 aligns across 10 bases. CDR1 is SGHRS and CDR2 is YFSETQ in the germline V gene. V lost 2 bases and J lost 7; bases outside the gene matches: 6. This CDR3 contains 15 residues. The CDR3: CASSFEGLAINEQFF. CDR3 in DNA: TGCGCCAGCAGCTTCGAGGGACTAGCGATAAATGAGCAGTTCTTC.

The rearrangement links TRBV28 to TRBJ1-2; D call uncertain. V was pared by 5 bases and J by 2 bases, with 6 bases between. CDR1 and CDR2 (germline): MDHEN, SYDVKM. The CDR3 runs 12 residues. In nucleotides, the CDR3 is TGTGCCAGCAGTCGGGGAAACTATGGCTACACCTTC. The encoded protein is CASSRGNYGYTF.